The 14 T cell receptor beta chains given below trace back to one sample, sequenced in a study of neurological immune-mediated disorders. MiXCR, run by TCRdb on the 5' RACE reads, gives a single entry per CDR3 protein. The sample has more than 25,000 distinct CDR3 sequences; less than 25% are singletons. The sequenced sample was CD4+ T cells from blood. These TCRs come from a man aged 50 to 59 with HTLV-1-associated myelopathy (HAM/TSP).

Notes on this clonotype: One end of the junction does not line up with germline, which may come from a read error. The genes are TRBV5-1 and TRBJ2-3; 9 nucleotides line up with TRBD1. Per germline, CDR1 SGHRS and CDR2 YFSETQ. This CDR3 region has 16 residues. The CDR3 spells CASSLRTGGAADTQYF. The CDR3 DNA reads TGCGCCAGTAGCTTGAGAACAGGGGGCGCGGCAGATACGCAGTATTTT.

In the case of this clonotype: An end of the junction differs from the germline gene, which may be a read error. The chain carries TRBV5-6 and TRBJ1-5; 7 positions match TRBD1. The germline gives CDR1 SGHDT, CDR2 YYEEEE. This CDR3 has 12 residues. The chain's CDR3 is CASSQGDQTQHF. The CDR3 nucleotides are TGTGCCAGCAGCCAGGGGGATCAGACCCAGCATTTT.

This clonotype was counted ten times or more. This chain uses TRBV20-1 with TRBJ2-5; 7 bases are a match to TRBD1. Trimming took 5 bases from V and 2 from J; bases not matched to a gene: 8. Germline values: CDR1 DFQATT, CDR2 SNEGSKA (reference sequence). The CDR3 has 14 residues. The CDR3 nucleotides read TGCAGTGCTGACCCTAACAGGGGACAAGAGACCCAGTACTTC. It encodes CSADPNRGQETQYF.

This clonotype was counted ten times or more. V and J are TRBV5-5 and TRBJ1-1; no definite D call. The CDR3 is 11 residues long. Trimming pared 1 base from V and 7 bases from J, leaving 5 bases between. CDR1 and CDR2 from the germline V gene are SGHKS and YYEKEE (reference sequence). CDR3 sequence (DNA): TGTGCCAGCAGCTTGTTTGATGAAGCTTTCTTT. This encodes CASSLFDEAFF.

In this sample, this clonotype turned up many times. This sequence joins TRBV3-1 and TRBJ2-5; D may correspond to TRBD1 or TRBD2 (7 bases each). V lost 8 bases and J lost 1, with 14 bases in between. The CDR3 is 14 amino acids. Germline V gene sequence: CDR1 LGHDT, CDR2 YNNKEL (reference sequence). Written as DNA, the CDR3 is TGTGCCAGCGGCTCCAGGGGGGGCCAAGAGACCCAGTACTTC. This encodes CASGSRGGQETQYF.

In its sample, this clonotype was seen many times. The rearrangement joins TRBV20-1 to TRBJ1-1; no clear D gene. V was clipped by 3 bases and J by 4 bases, with 15 bases between them. Germline-derived CDR1 and CDR2 are DFQATT and SNEGSKA (reference sequence). The CDR3 is 14 residues long. CDR3 coding DNA: TGCAGTGCTAGGGGTGGGCGGGTGAGCACTGAAGCTTTCTTT. Protein: CSARGGRVSTEAFF.

This clonotype came up many times. The chain links TRBV20-1 to TRBJ2-5, with 12 bases fitting TRBD1. This CDR3 is 16 amino acids long. CDR1 and CDR2 from the germline V gene are DFQATT and SNEGSKA (reference sequence). The ends lost 5 bases at V and 2 bases at J; junction bases unmatched: 9. CDR3 nucleotide sequence: TGCAGTGCTCCGGGGGGGGACAGGGGGCGACAAGAGACCCAGTACTTC. It yields the protein CSAPGGDRGRQETQYF.

This clonotype was recorded at least ten times. V and J are TRBV10-3 and TRBJ2-7; 7 positions match TRBD1. The J segment lost 1 base and the V segment lost 2 bases, leaving 5 bases of the junction unmatched. The CDR3 runs 15 residues. Germline values: CDR1 ENHRY, CDR2 SYGVKD. The CDR3 protein is CAISEAQGESYEQYF. CDR3 DNA: TGTGCCATCAGTGAGGCTCAGGGGGAATCCTACGAGCAGTACTTC.

This clonotype has ten or more counts. The genes are TRBV20-1 and TRBJ2-3; 10 bases are shared with TRBD1. Germline V gene sequence: CDR1 DFQATT, CDR2 SNEGSKA (reference sequence). The CDR3 runs to 13 residues. Losses at the gene ends were 5 bases for V and 11 bases for J; bases not matched to a gene: 10. The CDR3 is CSARQGATSLQYF. The CDR3 DNA follows: TGCAGTGCTCGACAGGGGGCAACCTCATTGCAGTATTTT.

The gene calls are TRBV5-1 and TRBJ2-1; 7 bases are shared with TRBD2. CDR1 and CDR2 from the germline V gene are SGHRS and YFSETQ. The CDR3 totals 15 residues. V trimming: 5 bases; J trimming: 0 bases; junction bases outside the gene matches: 5. The CDR3 protein is CASRRDYPSYNEQFF. The CDR3 DNA reads TGCGCCAGCAGGCGGGACTACCCCTCCTACAATGAGCAGTTCTTC.

The chain combines TRBV18 with TRBJ2-5; no firm D call. V lost 3 bases, J lost 5 bases, and 10 bases lay in between. The CDR3 runs to 13 residues. Looked up from germline, CDR1 is KGHSH and CDR2 is LQKENI. The CDR3 nucleotides are TGTGCCAGCTCACCTGGTACCAGCGAGACCCAGTACTTC. This translates into CASSPGTSETQYF.

Many counts were recorded for this clonotype. The chain employs TRBV20-1 and TRBJ2-5; D is uncertain. CDR1 is DFQATT, CDR2 SNEGSKA, per germline (reference sequence). The CDR3 contains 14 residues. Trimming left V 6 bases short and J 1 base short, with 15 bases between. CDR3 region: CSAFFTPGQETQYF. The CDR3 DNA follows: TGCAGTGCGTTTTTTACTCCGGGCCAAGAGACCCAGTACTTC.

This clonotype came up many times. The chain carries TRBV29-1 and TRBJ1-5; weak D call: TRBD1 (6 bases). V lost 1 base and J 6 bases, leaving 16 bases between the germline ends. In germline, CDR1 is SQVTM, CDR2 ANQGSEA. The CDR3 is 15 residues long. CDR3: CSVEGAGARGQPQHF. The CDR3 bases are TGCAGCGTTGAAGGGGCGGGGGCGCGAGGTCAGCCCCAGCATTTT. The full variable domain, completed using reference TRBV29-1 and TRBJ1-5, is SAVISQKPSRDICQRGTSLTIQCQVDSQVTMMFWYRQQPGQSLTLIATANQGSEATYESGFVIDKFPISRPNLTFSTLTVSNMSPEDSSIYLCSVEGAGARGQPQHFGDGTRLSIL.

This clonotype was seen repeatedly, ten times or more. V usage is TRBV20-1 and J usage is TRBJ1-4; unclear D gene. CDR3 length: 13 residues. The germline V gene has CDR1 DFQATT and CDR2 SNEGSKA (reference sequence). The V end lost 4 bases, the J end lost 4 bases, and 10 bases lay between the germline ends. The CDR3 DNA is TGCAGTGCTACAGACGGCTATAATGAAAAACTGTTTTTT. Translation: CSATDGYNEKLFF.